This record concerns one T cell receptor (beta chain) sequence. This clonotype is assessed as medium-sized (0.01 to 0.1%). Its antigen is currently not known. Base qualities are not recorded, but no much larger clone differs from it by a single base. This entry belongs to a study of T cell repertoires in aging, cancer and after chemotherapy (dated by TCRdb to the late 2010s). For the study in its entirety: Donors spanned six age groups from 30 or younger to 70 or older, with at least three individuals per group. The study profiled peripheral blood TCR beta repertoires from healthy donors and cancer patients to examine immunoaging and T cell reconstitution after chemotherapy. TCR repertoires from healthy donor controls were recorded over periods of several months to years and showed clear clonal overlap between repeated samplings. A cohort of 220 or so cancer patients (94 with hematological and approximately 120 with solid cancers) was assembled, and 95 to 100 healthy donors were included as a reference group. The complete dataset included around 8.8 million TCR reads. The investigation overall reported the following: Significantly lower blood TCR diversity and higher clonality were observed in untreated patients with hematological or solid cancers than in age-matched healthy donors. The authors noted that the repertoire data do not allow conclusions about immunological memory after chemotherapy. An increase in median generation probability over the chemotherapy interval was observed in both cancer cohorts, suggesting that the repertoire was reconstituted through rebound thymic output. In healthy donors, the decline in TCR diversity with age was mainly explained by loss of richness, whereas in cancer patients loss of evenness was also found to contribute.

Genomic DNA extracted from peripheral blood, rather than sorted cells or RNA, was used as the source for amplification of TCR beta rearrangements. Ends trimmed: V by 5 bases, J by 2 bases; bases unmatched to a gene: 8. Taken from cysteine to phenylalanine, the CDR3 has 15 residues. The read is trimmed to its CDR3 DNA, 45 bases read in frame from base 1. The germline V gene (reference sequence) supplies CDR1 LNHDA and CDR2 SQIVND. Using a mixed TRB-A/B primer pool, multiplex touch-down PCR amplified rearranged TRB sequences covering the V, D and J segments. Illumina adapters and sample indices were added to the amplicons in two consecutive PCR reactions performed with Phusion HS II polymerase. Amplicons were gel-purified using the NucleoSpin Gel and PCR Clean-up kit and were subsequently checked with Qubit and an Agilent 2100 Bioanalyzer. Sequencing of libraries was carried out on an Illumina MiSeq in 600-cycle, single-indexed, paired-end runs. In the paper's pipeline: TRB sequences were processed with MiXCR versions 2.12 and 3.0.5. Each unique CDR3 nucleotide sequence was treated as one clone, and only productive sequences with two or more reads were kept. Shannon diversity, evenness, clonality (one minus evenness), and alpha-parameterized diversity profiles from alpha 0 to 5 were included as repertoire metrics. The IGoR algorithm was used to compute generation probabilities of clones in paired pre- and post-chemotherapy samples. The public reads were reanalyzed by TCRdb: fastp trimming at Q25, MiXCR alignment, in-frame beta chains only. Rows with a matching CDR3 protein are joined into one entry that keeps the most common DNA and genes. These V and J calls derive from TCRdb rather than the authors' analysis. The sample profile shows roughly 6,400 distinct CDR3 sequences; more than 25% of them were found once. The top ten hold roughly 7% of the sample.

Sequencing used blood. The TCR was taken from a human donor in good health. The rearranged chain carries TRBV19 and TRBJ2-7, with 8 junctional bases fitting TRBD1. The CDR3: CASSPRTGSTYEQYF. The DNA sequence is TGTGCCAGTAGTCCTCGGACAGGGTCGACCTACGAGCAGTACTTC.